The next 8 T cell receptor beta chains were all read from a single sample in a study of shared clonotypes between healthy human individuals. The repertoire was sequenced with immunoSEQ multiplex PCR; TCRdb's copy has only in-frame clones and lacks some. The sample consists of some 380,000 clones, 95% to 97% of them appearing once. The sample consisted of memory CD8+ T cells sorted from blood. As for subset: CD45RO+ cells pooled with CCR7-negative TemRA cells. The receptors were gathered from a man in his thirties or forties in good health.

The CDR3 nucleotides are TGTGCCAGCAGCTCAGGGGGCAATCAGCCCCAGCATTTT. It is translated as CASSSGGNQPQHF. The rearrangement uses TRBV7-9 and TRBJ1-5; TRBD1 might be the D (6 bases). In germline, CDR1 is SEHNR, CDR2 FQNEAQ (reference sequence). The CDR3 is 13 residues long. Trimming pared 4 bases from V and 2 bases from J, leaving 6 bases between.

V usage is TRBV19 and J usage is TRBJ1-2, with D tentatively TRBD1 (5 bases). Trimming removed 10 bases at V and 3 bases at J, with 15 bases between. Germline V lookup: CDR1 LNHDA, CDR2 SQIVND (reference sequence). The CDR3 is made up of 13 amino acids. The CDR3 bases are TGTGCCATTTCAGGGCCCGCAGACTATGGCTACACCTTC. It yields the protein CAISGPADYGYTF.

The genes are TRBV2 and TRBJ2-1, with 12 positions matching TRBD2. This CDR3 region has 17 residues. Germline V lookup: CDR1 SNHLY, CDR2 FYNNEI. The V segment lost 5 bases and the J segment 4 bases; nucleotides outside the gene matches: 9. DNA of the CDR3: TGTGCCAGCAGTTTACTAGCGGGAGGCCGACTATACAATGAGCAGTTCTTC. Translating gives CASSLLAGGRLYNEQFF.

On this clone: The identical CDR3 is also encoded by other nucleotide sequences in the sample. The chain uses TRBV5-6 and TRBJ2-3; a possible D gene is TRBD1 (6 bases). CDR3 length: 13 amino acids. V was trimmed by 2 bases and J by 3 bases, leaving 7 bases between them. CDR1 SGHDT and CDR2 YYEEEE come from the germline V gene. The CDR3 sequence is CASSLQGTDTQYF. The CDR3 DNA reads TGTGCCAGCAGCTTACAGGGAACAGATACGCAGTATTTT.

This clone was recorded once. The chain employs TRBV20-1 and TRBJ2-5; tentatively, D is TRBD1 or TRBD2 (6 bases each). CDR3 size: 11 residues. CDR1 is DFQATT, CDR2 SNEGSKA, per germline (reference sequence). The CDR3 DNA is TGCAACATCAAAGGGGGGGAGACCCAGTACTTC. Translated, it gives CNIKGGETQYF.

The chain links TRBV9 to TRBJ2-1; TRBD2 might be the D (6 bases). CDR3 size: 16 residues. Germline-derived CDR1 and CDR2 are SGDLS and YYNGEE. V gave up 3 bases and J gave up 0 bases, with 13 bases separating them. The CDR3 region is CASSANLATSYNEQFF. CDR3 in DNA: TGTGCCAGCAGCGCAAACCTAGCGACCTCCTACAATGAGCAGTTCTTC.

The J gene is TRBJ2-7, the V gene TRBV10-2; TRBD1 agrees at 11 bases. This CDR3 has 13 amino acids. Trimming took 7 bases from V and 6 from J; bases not matched to a gene: 5. Looked up from germline, CDR1 is WSHSY and CDR2 is SAAADI. CDR3 amino acids: CASTTGTGGEQYF. CDR3 DNA: TGCGCCAGCACGACCGGGACAGGGGGCGAGCAGTACTTC.

The chain recombines TRBV11-2 with TRBJ2-7, with 14 bases fitting TRBD2. Germline CDR1 SGHAT, CDR2 FQNNGV. The CDR3 length is 19 residues. V trimming: 5 bases; J trimming: 3 bases; junction bases outside the gene matches: 15. CDR3 loop: CASSKGGGRTSGRLYEQYF. Here the CDR3 DNA reads TGTGCCAGCAGCAAAGGAGGTGGAAGGACTAGCGGGAGGCTCTACGAGCAGTACTTC.